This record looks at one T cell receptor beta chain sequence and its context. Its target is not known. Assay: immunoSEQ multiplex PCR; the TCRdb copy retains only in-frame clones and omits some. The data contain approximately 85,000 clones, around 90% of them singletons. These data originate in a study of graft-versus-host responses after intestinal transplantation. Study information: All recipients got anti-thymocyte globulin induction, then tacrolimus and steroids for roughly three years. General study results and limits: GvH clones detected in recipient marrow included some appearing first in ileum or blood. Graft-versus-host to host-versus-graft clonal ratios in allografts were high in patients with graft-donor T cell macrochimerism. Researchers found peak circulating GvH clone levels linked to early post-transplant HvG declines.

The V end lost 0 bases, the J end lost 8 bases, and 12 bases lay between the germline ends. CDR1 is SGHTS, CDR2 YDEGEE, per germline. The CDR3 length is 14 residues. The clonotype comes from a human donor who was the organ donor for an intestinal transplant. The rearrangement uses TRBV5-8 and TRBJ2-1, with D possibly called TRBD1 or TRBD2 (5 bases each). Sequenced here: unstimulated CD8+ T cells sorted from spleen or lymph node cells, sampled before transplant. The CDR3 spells CASSLGAGTYEQFF. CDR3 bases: TGTGCCAGCAGCTTGGGGGCCGGGACCTATGAGCAGTTCTTC.